The rows below give T cell receptor beta chains drawn from one sample of a study of T cell repertoires in cytomegalovirus infection. Each CDR3 protein is one row after TCRdb ran MiXCR on the reads. The sample carries approximately 110,000 distinct CDR3 sequences, around 30% recorded once. No antigens are known for them. The specimen was CD8+ T cells from cultured PBMCs, collected from culture after CMV antigen stimulation. The receptors were gathered from a human donor in good health (CMV status not recorded). Some clones in this sample may be carry-over from other donors' samples. CDR3s include the opening cysteine and the closing phenylalanine or tryptophan.

TRBV15,TRBJ1-1,CATSSNRGPNTEAFF
TRBV29-1,TRBJ1-2,CSVGRQAKRGYTF
TRBV4-1,TRBJ2-1,CASSQDEGSSYNEQFF
TRBV7-8,TRBJ1-5,CASSLAGGQPQHF
TRBV19,TRBJ1-1,CASSDRDRELSRAFF
TRBV29-1,TRBJ1-5,CSVEGRSNQPQHF
TRBV7-9,TRBJ2-7,CASSFPGPGQGSEQYF
TRBV4-1,TRBJ2-7,CASSQEGRGTYEQYF
TRBV19,TRBJ2-7,CASSISGASYEQYF
TRBV20-1,TRBJ2-3,CSASRLAGGPGTDTQYF
TRBV6-6,TRBJ1-2,CASSYPGNYGYTF
TRBV19,TRBJ1-5,CASSNRGNQPQHF
TRBV4-3,TRBJ1-4,CASSQGRIPEKLFF
TRBV7-8,TRBJ2-3,CASSSRLAGTTDTQYF
TRBV6-5,TRBJ1-3,CASSYSVGAAGNTIYF
TRBV7-9,TRBJ2-7,CASSFRPDRESYEQYF
TRBV14,TRBJ1-4,CASSHGRGGGEKLFF
TRBV19,TRBJ2-6,CASSALSIGANVLTF
TRBV27,TRBJ2-3,CASSHTGVGTDTQYF
TRBV19,TRBJ2-1,CASSSSGRGHFVSYNEQFF
TRBV5-4,TRBJ2-1,CASSSWTGEQFF
TRBV6-5,TRBJ1-1,CASSYSGQGSLAEAFF
TRBV5-6,TRBJ1-1,CASSWTMNTEAFF
TRBV28,TRBJ1-1,CASSWTGLMNTEAFF
TRBV3-1,TRBJ2-5,CASSQDGHSQETQYF
TRBV15,TRBJ1-6,CATSRDRGLGSPLHF
TRBV27,TRBJ2-7,CASSRSGWEQYF
TRBV7-2,TRBJ1-3,CASSLPTGLFGNTIYF
TRBV11-2,TRBJ1-6,CASSLEGYYNSPLHF
TRBV27,TRBJ1-3,CASSFGTPIAGNTIYF
TRBV7-3,TRBJ2-7,CASSSGGGGRGYEQYF
TRBV28,TRBJ2-7,CASSLLHRTEQYF
TRBV12-5,TRBJ2-2,CASGLHRGGELFF
TRBV12-3/TRBV12-4,TRBJ1-2,CASSILRDRIDYGYTF
TRBV12-3/TRBV12-4,TRBJ1-5,CASRSTGSNQPQHF
TRBV20-1,TRBJ2-7,CSARDRSGALPGYEQYF
TRBV19,TRBJ2-1,CASSIVPGVSNEQFF
TRBV7-9,TRBJ2-1,CASSLAGQGDTYNEQFF
TRBV12-3/TRBV12-4,TRBJ1-1,CASRTDRGPVMNTEAFF
TRBV7-9,TRBJ2-7,CASSSRAYEQYF
TRBV6-1,TRBJ2-1,CASSVMGGSSYNEQFF
TRBV28,TRBJ2-7,CAASPYDEGYEQYF
TRBV12-3/TRBV12-4,TRBJ2-1,CASSSLAGGRLNEQFF
TRBV7-9,TRBJ2-3,CASRPSDRGRTDTQYF